These T cell receptor beta chains were read from a single sample in a study of T-cell reconstitution after alpha-beta-depleted transplantation in children. TCRdb passed the PCR reads through MiXCR, listing each CDR3 protein once. The table has approximately 91,000 distinct CDR3 sequences, roughly 8.4% seen once. The sequencing here drew on PBMCs from the stem cell graft donor, taken from the stem cell graft. All receptors derive from a human donor who donated a stem cell graft to a child with congenital amegakaryocytic thrombocytopenia. Each CDR3 is given with its conserved first and last residue. A D gene is named only where the DNA matches it firmly. Clone sizes are given selectively: once, few, many, or a class where the clone is expanded.

CDR3 length: 13
J gene: TRBJ1-1
V gene: TRBV15
clone size: many
D gene: NA
CDR3 DNA: TGTGCCACCAGCAGAAGACAGCCCGAAGAAGCTTTCTTT
CDR3 protein: CATSRRQPEEAFF

CDR3 length: 14
J gene: TRBJ2-2
V gene: TRBV9
clone size: NA
D gene: NA
CDR3 DNA: TGTGCCAGCAGCGTAGAGGGTCAGGACGGGGAGCTGTTTTTT
CDR3 protein: CASSVEGQDGELFF

CDR3 length: 13
J gene: TRBJ2-5
V gene: TRBV20-1
clone size: many
D gene: NA
CDR3 DNA: TGCAGTGCGTCAACCACGTCTCTCGAGACCCAGTACTTC
CDR3 protein: CSASTTSLETQYF

CDR3 length: 14
J gene: TRBJ2-1
V gene: TRBV20-1
clone size: NA
D gene: TRBD2
CDR3 DNA: TGCAGTTCGACTACTCGCGGGAGTAGGGATGAGCAGTTCTTC
CDR3 protein: CSSTTRGSRDEQFF

CDR3 length: 14
J gene: TRBJ1-1
V gene: TRBV5-1
clone size: many
D gene: NA
CDR3 DNA: TGCGCCAGCAGCGTAAACAGGGTTGGAACTGAAGCTTTCTTT
CDR3 protein: CASSVNRVGTEAFF

CDR3 length: 14
J gene: TRBJ2-3
V gene: TRBV29-1
clone size: many
D gene: NA
CDR3 DNA: TGCAGCGTTGCGGGCGTGACAAAATCGGATACGCAGTATTTT
CDR3 protein: CSVAGVTKSDTQYF

CDR3 length: 14
J gene: TRBJ1-5
V gene: TRBV20-1
clone size: many
D gene: NA
CDR3 DNA: TGCAGTGCTAGGGGGCCGGGGGCCAATCAGCCCCAGCATTTT
CDR3 protein: CSARGPGANQPQHF

CDR3 length: 17
J gene: TRBJ2-7
V gene: TRBV27
clone size: many
D gene: NA
CDR3 DNA: TGTGCCAGCAGCGAACCCCATCGTCCCCGGACGACCTACGAGCAGTACTTC
CDR3 protein: CASSEPHRPRTTYEQYF

CDR3 length: 13
J gene: TRBJ1-5
V gene: TRBV27
clone size: many
D gene: NA
CDR3 DNA: TGTGCCAGCAGTTCCTGGGGGGCCGAGCCCCAGCATTTT
CDR3 protein: CASSSWGAEPQHF

CDR3 length: 18
J gene: TRBJ2-2
V gene: TRBV5-1
clone size: many
D gene: TRBD2
CDR3 DNA: TGCGCCAGCAGCTTGGATGGTAGCGGGGGAGTAGGCACCGGGGAGCTGTTTTTT
CDR3 protein: CASSLDGSGGVGTGELFF

CDR3 length: 14
J gene: TRBJ2-7
V gene: TRBV10-3
clone size: many
D gene: NA
CDR3 DNA: TGTGCCACCGCGTTGTACTCTGACAGCAAAATACATCTATTC
CDR3 protein: CATALYSDSKIHLF

CDR3 length: 13
J gene: TRBJ2-1
V gene: TRBV18
clone size: many
D gene: TRBD1
CDR3 DNA: TGTGCCAGCGAGGGACAGGGGAACAATGAGCAGTTCTTC
CDR3 protein: CASEGQGNNEQFF

CDR3 length: 12
J gene: TRBJ2-7
V gene: TRBV5-6
clone size: many
D gene: NA
CDR3 DNA: TGTGCCAGCAGCTTGTTTAGTCGCGAGCAGTACTTC
CDR3 protein: CASSLFSREQYF

CDR3 length: 14
J gene: TRBJ1-1
V gene: TRBV29-1
clone size: many
D gene: TRBD1
CDR3 DNA: TGCAGCGTGACGACGGCCAGGGGGGGGACTGAAGCTTTCTTT
CDR3 protein: CSVTTARGGTEAFF

CDR3 length: 16
J gene: TRBJ2-1
V gene: TRBV4-2
clone size: many
D gene: TRBD1
CDR3 DNA: TGTGCCAGCAGCCACGAGGACAGGGGAATCTACAATGAGCAGTTCTTC
CDR3 protein: CASSHEDRGIYNEQFF

CDR3 length: 14
J gene: TRBJ1-1
V gene: TRBV29-1
clone size: NA
D gene: NA
CDR3 DNA: TGCAGCGTTGACGTCCGGGGAATGAACACTGAAGCTTTCTTT
CDR3 protein: CSVDVRGMNTEAFF

CDR3 length: 12
J gene: TRBJ2-3
V gene: TRBV29-1
clone size: many
D gene: NA
CDR3 DNA: TGCAGCGTTGCTCGGGGGACAGATACGCAGTATTTT
CDR3 protein: CSVARGTDTQYF

CDR3 length: 12
J gene: TRBJ2-3
V gene: TRBV25-1
clone size: NA
D gene: NA
CDR3 DNA: TGTGCCAGCAGTGACGGGGGTGATACGCAGTATTTT
CDR3 protein: CASSDGGDTQYF

CDR3 length: 14
J gene: TRBJ1-2
V gene: TRBV20-1
clone size: many
D gene: TRBD1
CDR3 DNA: TGCAGTGCAGAGACGACAGGGAACAACTATGGCTACACCTTC
CDR3 protein: CSAETTGNNYGYTF

CDR3 length: 14
J gene: TRBJ2-7
V gene: TRBV5-1
clone size: many
D gene: TRBD1
CDR3 DNA: TGCGCCAGCAGCCTCCGGGACAGTCCCTACGAGCAGTACTTC
CDR3 protein: CASSLRDSPYEQYF

CDR3 length: 13
J gene: TRBJ1-6
V gene: TRBV20-1
clone size: many
D gene: TRBD1
CDR3 DNA: TGCAGTGCTAGAGTTAGACAGGGCTCACCCCTCCACTTT
CDR3 protein: CSARVRQGSPLHF

CDR3 length: 14
J gene: TRBJ2-1
V gene: TRBV6-1
clone size: many
D gene: TRBD2
CDR3 DNA: TGTGCCAGCAGAATAGCGGGAGGAAGAGATGAGCAGTTCTTC
CDR3 protein: CASRIAGGRDEQFF

CDR3 length: 13
J gene: TRBJ1-1
V gene: TRBV6-1
clone size: many
D gene: TRBD1
CDR3 DNA: TGTGCCAGCAGTGAGGCAGGGGGCACTGAAGCTTTCTTT
CDR3 protein: CASSEAGGTEAFF

CDR3 length: 14
J gene: TRBJ1-5
V gene: TRBV20-1
clone size: many
D gene: NA
CDR3 DNA: TGCAGTGCTAGAGAGGGCGGAGCAAGTCAGCCCCAGCATTTT
CDR3 protein: CSAREGGASQPQHF

CDR3 length: 14
J gene: TRBJ2-3
V gene: TRBV30
clone size: many
D gene: NA
CDR3 DNA: TGTGCCTGGAGTGTAGCCGGGTCCGCGGATACGCAGTATTTT
CDR3 protein: CAWSVAGSADTQYF

CDR3 length: 9
J gene: TRBJ1-5
V gene: TRBV5-1
clone size: many
D gene: NA
CDR3 DNA: TGCGCCAGCGATCAGCCCCAGCATTTT
CDR3 protein: CASDQPQHF

CDR3 length: 15
J gene: TRBJ2-3
V gene: TRBV5-1
clone size: many
D gene: TRBD2
CDR3 DNA: TGCGCCAGCAGCTTAGCGGGAGAGTTAACAGATACGCAGTATTTT
CDR3 protein: CASSLAGELTDTQYF

CDR3 length: 11
J gene: TRBJ1-2
V gene: TRBV20-1
clone size: many
D gene: NA
CDR3 DNA: TGCAGTGCTAGCGCTAACTATGGCTACACCTTC
CDR3 protein: CSASANYGYTF